A single sample gave rise to the 2 T cell receptor beta chains below, sequenced in a study of memory CD4+ T cells and cytomegalovirus serostatus. The sort gate was single viable CD3+CD4+CD8-CD45RO+ cells for memory CD4+ T cells. Sequencing used immunoSEQ multiplex PCR; TCRdb keeps in-frame clones, though not all of them. The sample carries 50,000 to 60,000 clones, 82% recorded once. The sequenced sample was memory CD4+ T cells from blood. The receptors come from an adult in good health and CMV-seronegative.

This clone was counted between two and nine times. This chain joins TRBV9 and TRBJ1-2; D is unclear. CDR3 length: 14 amino acids. The V gene's germline CDR1 is SGDLS and CDR2 YYNGEE. V was pared by 0 bases and J by 2 bases, with 8 bases between. CDR3 sequence (DNA): TGTGCCAGCAGCGTAGACCCGTCCAACTATGGCTACACCTTC. It encodes CASSVDPSNYGYTF.

The V call is TRBV19, the J call TRBJ1-4, with TRBD1 matching over 7 bases. V dropped 5 bases and J dropped 6; count of bases not matched to a gene: 6. CDR1 is LNHDA and CDR2 is SQIVND in the germline V gene (reference sequence). The CDR3 contains 14 residues. In nucleotides, the CDR3 is TGTGCCAGTAGTGTCGACAGGGACGATGAAAAACTGTTTTTT. As protein: CASSVDRDDEKLFF.